This T cell receptor beta chain was sequenced in a study of T cell repertoires in aging, cancer and after chemotherapy (dated by TCRdb to the late 2010s). General notes on the study: Six donor age groups were covered, ranging from 30 or younger up to 70 or older, and each group contained at least three individuals. Control TCR repertoires from healthy donors were recorded across several months to years, and re-sampling revealed clear clonal overlap. In total, the full dataset held 8.9 million or so TCR reads. To examine immunoaging and T cell reconstitution after chemotherapy, the study profiled TCR beta repertoires in peripheral blood from healthy donors and cancer patients. The cohort comprised 200 to 250 cancer patients, 94 with hematological and around 120 with solid cancers, plus 95 healthy donors as a reference group. Beyond this particular receptor, the publication reports: It was noted by the authors that conclusions about immunological memory after chemotherapy cannot be drawn from the repertoire data. In healthy donors, the decline in TCR diversity with age was mainly due to loss of richness, whereas in cancer patients loss of evenness also played a role. Compared with age-matched healthy donors, untreated patients with hematological or solid cancers had significantly lower TCR diversity and higher clonality in blood. In both cancer cohorts, the median generation probability rose over the chemotherapy interval, which suggests that the repertoire was reconstituted through rebound thymic output.

TCR beta rearrangements were amplified from genomic DNA isolated from peripheral blood, not from sorted cells or RNA. In regard to this clonotype: Its antigen remains undetermined. Per-base quality was not reported, and no clone a single base away is much larger than it.

Rearranged TRB sequences spanning V, D and J segments were amplified by multiplex touch-down PCR using a mixed TRB-A/B primer pool. Illumina adapters and sample indices were added to the amplicons in two consecutive PCR reactions performed with Phusion HS II polymerase. Amplicons were gel-purified using the NucleoSpin Gel and PCR Clean-up kit and were subsequently checked with Qubit and an Agilent 2100 Bioanalyzer. Sequencing of the libraries was done on an Illumina MiSeq with paired-end, single-indexed 600-cycle runs. Under the source paper's analysis protocol: Processing of the TRB sequences was carried out with MiXCR versions 2.12 and 3.0.5. Each unique CDR3 nucleotide sequence counted as one clone, and only productive sequences with at least two reads were retained. The repertoire metrics were Shannon diversity, evenness, clonality (calculated as one minus evenness), and diversity profiles parameterized by alpha from 0 to 5. Generation probabilities of clones in paired pre- and post-chemotherapy samples were computed with the IGoR algorithm. TCRdb redid the processing of the public reads, applying fastp at Q25 and MiXCR, and retained in-frame beta chains. Here each entry gathers all rows of one CDR3 protein and keeps the most common genes and DNA. These V and J calls originate from TCRdb's pipeline instead of the authors' own analysis. Counted in this sample were over 4,500 distinct CDR3 sequences; more than 25% of them appeared once. The top ten clonotypes cover 5.8% of the sample.

CDR1 SGHDT and CDR2 YYEEEE are derived from the germline V gene. A distance of 13 bases separates the germline ends of V and J, which lose 3 bases and 1 base respectively. The CDR3 starts with the cysteine, ends with the phenylalanine, and has 15 residues. Only CDR3 DNA remains: 45 bases, in frame from the first base. The sequence derives from a human donor in good health. The sample was blood. Recombination joined TRBV5-6 with TRBJ1-1; no D segment can be confidently identified. CDR3 sequence: CASSSRRQSNTEAFF. The DNA sequence follows: TGTGCCAGCAGCTCACGCCGGCAGTCGAACACTGAAGCTTTCTTT.